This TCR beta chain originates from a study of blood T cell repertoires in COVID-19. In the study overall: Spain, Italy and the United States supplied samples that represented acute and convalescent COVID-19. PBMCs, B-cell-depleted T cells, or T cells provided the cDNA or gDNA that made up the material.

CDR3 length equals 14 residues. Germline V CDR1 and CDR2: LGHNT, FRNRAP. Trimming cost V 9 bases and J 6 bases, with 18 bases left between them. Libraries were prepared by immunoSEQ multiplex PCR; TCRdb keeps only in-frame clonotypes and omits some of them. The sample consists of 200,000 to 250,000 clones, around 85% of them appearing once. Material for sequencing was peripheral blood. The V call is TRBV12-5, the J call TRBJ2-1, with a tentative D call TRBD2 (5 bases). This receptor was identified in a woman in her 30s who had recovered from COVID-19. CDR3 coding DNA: TGTGCTAGCCAGCTAGGTCTAGCTGTCAATGAGCAGTTCTTC. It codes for CASQLGLAVNEQFF.